These T cell receptor beta chains were read from a single sample in a study of blood T cell repertoires in COVID-19. Assay used: immunoSEQ multiplex PCR; TCRdb lists only in-frame clones, some missing. This table holds 250,000 or so clones, 89% found once. The sequenced material came from peripheral blood. The receptors shown here come from a woman aged 35 to 49 who had recovered from COVID-19. The conserved cysteine and the conserved F or W are not part of the CDR3 here. D genes are given only for firm matches. A row's size may be missing; if present it is once, few, many or a size class.

D: NA
J: TRBJ2-1
size: NA
V: TRBV3-1/TRBV3-2
CDR3: ASSQPSTDEQF

D: TRBD1
J: TRBJ1-2
size: NA
V: TRBV6-5
CDR3: ASTAGGDYGYT

D: NA
J: TRBJ1-1
size: NA
V: TRBV18
CDR3: ASSPLYLTGNTEAF

D: NA
J: TRBJ1-6
size: NA
V: TRBV27
CDR3: ASSYILNSPLH

D: NA
J: TRBJ1-6
size: NA
V: TRBV12-3/TRBV12-4
CDR3: ASRIENSPLH

D: TRBD1
J: TRBJ2-4
size: NA
V: TRBV7-9
CDR3: ASSAGQGVGDIQY

D: NA
J: TRBJ2-2
size: NA
V: TRBV7-2
CDR3: ASSLEADTGELF

D: NA
J: TRBJ1-6
size: NA
V: TRBV29-1
CDR3: SATDDNSPLH

D: NA
J: TRBJ2-2
size: once
V: TRBV5-4
CDR3: ASSREQGSAGELF

D: NA
J: TRBJ2-5
size: once
V: TRBV2
CDR3: ASSDTRSGETQY

D: TRBD1
J: TRBJ1-6
size: NA
V: TRBV6-5
CDR3: ASSYSGTVRSPLH

D: TRBD2
J: TRBJ2-3
size: NA
V: TRBV13
CDR3: ASSSGLAHTDTQY

D: NA
J: TRBJ2-3
size: NA
V: TRBV11-3
CDR3: ASSPPRQIDTQY

D: TRBD2
J: TRBJ2-3
size: NA
V: TRBV7-9
CDR3: ASSFASGSVDTQY

D: TRBD2
J: TRBJ2-5
size: NA
V: TRBV18
CDR3: ASSPASGGGQETQY

D: TRBD2
J: TRBJ2-2
size: NA
V: TRBV5-1
CDR3: ASSPRGLAGGTNTGELF

D: TRBD1
J: TRBJ1-5
size: NA
V: TRBV7-8
CDR3: ASSLTGGVNQPQH

D: NA
J: TRBJ2-7
size: NA
V: TRBV23-1
CDR3: ASSVQGTDRPYEQY

D: NA
J: TRBJ2-1
size: NA
V: TRBV19
CDR3: ASRGLDFEDNEQF